The clone carrying this T cell receptor beta chain was detected a few times. Antigen specificity is unknown. The investigators reverse transcribed all of the isolated RNA, so they sequenced expressed TCRB transcripts. The study sequenced naive, central memory and regulatory T cell samples to an average of about 3.5 million reads. Sequencing was performed with immunoSEQ multiplex PCR; in TCRdb, only in-frame clones are kept and a portion is missing. The sample has 200,000 to 300,000 clones, roughly 22% seen once; the top ten hold 0.028%. This sample was included in a study of beta chain features in type 1 diabetes. Study overall: Over all samples combined, over 85,000,000 sorted cells were examined.

V was pared by 6 bases and J by 7 bases, with 8 bases of the junction left unmatched. This CDR3 comprises 15 residues. CDR1 is SQVTM, CDR2 ANQGSEA, per germline. Study results and caveats: Type 1 diabetes patients showed a moderate but significant shortening of TCRB CDR3s in all four CD4+ subsets.

The authors obtained over 98% purity in all sorted populations. The clonotype was recovered from a middle-aged woman with type 1 diabetes. The V call is TRBV29-1, the J call TRBJ2-1, with 14 bases aligning to TRBD2. What was sequenced was naive CD4+ T cells from blood. CDR3 amino acids: CSVEGTSGGPNEQFF. The DNA for the CDR3 is TGCAGCGTGGAGGGGACTAGCGGGGGCCCAAATGAGCAGTTCTTC.